In this sample, the clone carrying this T cell receptor beta chain turned up many times. What it binds is unknown. Between the trimmed V and J ends, which lost 5 bases and 7 bases, there was a span of 18 bases. The CDR3 runs 14 residues. Germline CDR1 is DFQATT and CDR2 is SNEGSKA (reference sequence). This entry belongs to a study of neurological immune-mediated disorders. General study results and limits: Among expanded clones, no CDR3 amino acid sequences were shared across subjects, a pattern suggesting private repertoires in all groups.

Synthesis of cDNA was accomplished via 5'RACE employing 10-nucleotide random UMIs. MiXCR, applied by TCRdb to the 5' RACE reads, yields one record per CDR3 protein. The sample includes tens of thousands of distinct CDR3 sequences, 3.8% seen only once; the top ten take roughly 7.1%. The specimen sequenced was PBMCs. This clonotype was obtained from a man in his 60s with multiple sclerosis. The rearrangement uses TRBV20-1 and TRBJ2-1, with D possibly TRBD1 on 6 matching bases. The CDR3 loop is CSAHGWAGTNEQFF. CDR3 nucleotides: TGCAGTGCTCACGGTTGGGCAGGGACAAATGAGCAGTTCTTC.